This entry features one T cell receptor beta chain sequence. Antigen unknown. The germline V and J ends were trimmed by 8 bases and 10 bases, with 12 bases remaining between them. This CDR3 has 12 residues. The germline V gene encodes CDR1 LNHDA and CDR2 SQIVND (reference sequence). The data originate from a study of T cells in localized non-small cell lung cancer. Some clones are missing from TCRdb's copy, which holds only in-frame ones; the method was immunoSEQ multiplex PCR. The sample records about 55,000 clones, roughly 83% being singletons. Study-wide results and limits: Owing to sequencing of a solitary tumor region, heterogeneity cannot be discounted.

The chain carries TRBV19 and TRBJ1-6; no definite D call. This specimen was peripheral blood mononuclear cells, taken before any cancer treatment. The clonotype originates from a man between 40 and 69 years old with stage III lung adenocarcinoma. The CDR3, as DNA: TGTGCCAGTCAGTCAGATGGATCACCCCTCCACTTT. Encoded protein: CASQSDGSPLHF.